This T cell receptor (beta chain) was profiled in a study of CD4 T cells in relation to SARS-CoV-2 and coronaviruses. For the study at large: Negative control cultures got HIV-1 Nef peptides or no peptide.

Study-wide points: Samples before the pandemic and after infection were not matched within any donor.

Before the COVID-19 pandemic, during about 2011-2019, CD4+ T cells were taken from unexposed donors. The cells were cultured for about ten days before CD4+ T cells were isolated. About this clone: Its antigen is as yet unknown.

The germline V and J ends were trimmed by 6 bases and 8 bases, with 13 bases remaining between them. This CDR3 has 13 amino acids. Germline lookup yields CDR1 SNHLY and CDR2 FYNNEI. Sequencing used immunoSEQ multiplex PCR; TCRdb keeps in-frame clones, though not all of them. The table records approximately 19,000 clones, about 80% of them present only once. The chain joins TRBV2 to TRBJ1-4; D is unresolved. The origin of this receptor is a human donor in good health. The sample consisted of CD4+ T cells from PBMCs, cultured in vitro. The CDR3 nucleotides are TGTGCCAGCAGCTACAGCACCGGGGAAAAACTGTTTTTT. This codes for CASSYSTGEKLFF.